This T cell receptor (beta chain) was identified in a study of T-cell memory formation after mild COVID-19. Study-wide results and limits: Contracting CD8+ clones were enriched in EMRA, CD4+ mainly in CM and EM.

TCRdb used MiXCR to reprocess the 5' RACE reads, holding one entry per CDR3 protein. The profile shows 470,000 or so distinct CDR3 sequences, approximately 19% of them singletons. Details on this clonotype: The antigen remains undetermined.

The CDR3 extends over 12 amino acids. Trimming pared 0 bases from V and 8 bases from J, leaving 8 bases between. Per germline, CDR1 SGHRS and CDR2 YFSETQ. This sequence originates from a man aged 18 to 30 who had mild COVID-19 (a few samples of this study predate the infection). Cell type and time point are not known. The chain is built from TRBV5-1 and TRBJ1-1; D unclear. Sample: PBMCs or a T cell subset sorted from them (not recorded which). CDR3 in DNA: TGCGCCAGCAGCTTGGATGTCGGGGAAGCTTTCTTT. Translated: CASSLDVGEAFF.